Below, one TCR beta chain is given with its context. What it binds is unknown. The PCR employed 60 Vbeta primers together with 13 Jbeta primers. Generated by immunoSEQ multiplex PCR, the TCRdb table keeps only in-frame clones and is missing some. The ten top clones account for just under 3.5%, within a sample of approximately 92,000 clones. The record originates from a study of cytomegalovirus exposure and HLA in healthy donors. Trimming removed 1 base from V and 1 base from J; junction bases left unmatched: 5. CDR3 length: 16 residues. Germline V lookup: CDR1 LNHNV, CDR2 YYDKDF (reference sequence). Points from the study as a whole: Analysis performed later found more than 15,000 TCR beta sequences associated with HLA alleles at 0.05 false discovery rate.

The chain is built from TRBV15 and TRBJ1-1; TRBD1 matches 8 bases. The sample comprised PBMCs. The origin of this receptor is a young woman in good health and CMV-seronegative. The CDR3 nucleotides read TGTGCCACCAGCAGAGCAGGGGGCAGGAGGAACACTGAAGCTTTCTTT. Translating it yields CATSRAGGRRNTEAFF.